The 10 T cell receptor beta chains listed next were all sequenced from one sample in a study of blood T cell repertoires in COVID-19. Clones were sequenced by immunoSEQ multiplex PCR, and TCRdb holds only the in-frame ones, with some missing. This sample has 300,000 or so clones, with over 70% found just once. Sequencing input: peripheral blood. The receptor set was obtained from a woman aged 50 to 60 with acute or convalescent COVID-19.

This CDR3 is CASSRGVSGANVLTF. The CDR3 DNA sequence: TGCGCCAGCAGCCGGGGGGTGTCCGGGGCCAACGTCCTGACTTTC. The V call is TRBV5-1, the J call TRBJ2-6; 7 bases are shared with TRBD2. V gave up 4 bases and J gave up 4 bases; unmatched junction bases: 5. The CDR3 extends over 15 amino acids. Germline CDR1 and CDR2: SGHRS and YFSETQ.

J is TRBJ1-5 and V is TRBV6-5; 7 bases agree with TRBD1. Germline CDR1 reads MNHEY; CDR2 reads SVGAGI. The trim removed 4 bases at V and 7 bases at J, leaving 4 bases unmatched. This CDR3 comprises 13 residues. For the CDR3, the DNA is TGTGCCAGCAGTTCCGACAGGGACCAGCCCCAGCATTTT. Translating it yields CASSSDRDQPQHF.

The rearrangement joins TRBV6-2 or TRBV6-3 to TRBJ2-3; D is undetermined. Trimming took 5 bases from V and 2 from J, leaving 11 bases between them. This CDR3 spans 14 amino acids. From germline, CDR1 is MNHEY and CDR2 SVGEGT. CDR3 nucleotides: TGTGCCAGCAGTGACGAGGTAACCACAGATACGCAGTATTTT. Encoded protein: CASSDEVTTDTQYF.

This clone was observed a single time. CDR3 sequence (DNA): TGTGCCAGCAGTGTAACTTCTAGCGGGGGGGCGGAGACCCAGTACTTC. It encodes CASSVTSSGGAETQYF. The V and J genes are TRBV2 and TRBJ2-5, with 12 bases fitting TRBD2. V lost 4 bases to trimming and J lost 5 bases; unmatched junction nucleotides: 8. The CDR3 contains 16 residues. Germline V CDR1 and CDR2: SNHLY, FYNNEI.

The chain links TRBV7-8 to TRBJ2-3, with no clear D. Germline loops: CDR1 SGHVS, CDR2 FQNEAQ. The germline V and J ends were trimmed by 1 base and 2 bases, with 7 bases remaining between them. This CDR3 spans 14 amino acids. Here the CDR3 reads CASSLERYTDTQYF. CDR3 DNA: TGTGCCAGCAGCTTAGAACGGTACACAGATACGCAGTATTTT.

This sequence joins TRBV24-1 and TRBJ2-1, with TRBD1 matching 8 bases. This CDR3 has 14 amino acids. Germline CDR1 is KGHDR and CDR2 is SFDVKD. The V and J ends lost 5 bases and 6 bases, in that order; junction bases with no gene match: 5. As DNA, the CDR3 is TGTGCCACCAGTGCCCGGACAGGGCGCAATGAGCAGTTCTTC. Translated: CATSARTGRNEQFF.

Note on this clone: The sample has other DNA sequences that encode this CDR3 too. The chain links TRBV7-2 to TRBJ1-1; a possible D gene is TRBD1 (6 bases). V dropped 2 bases and J dropped 6 bases, with 13 bases sitting between them. In germline, CDR1 is SGHTA, CDR2 FQGNSA. The CDR3 contains 14 residues. The CDR3 protein is CASSLRQGIPEAFF. The CDR3 DNA follows: TGTGCCAGCAGCTTACGGCAGGGGATCCCTGAAGCTTTCTTT.

This chain links TRBV10-3 with TRBJ2-7, with 7 bases aligning to TRBD2. This CDR3 contains 14 residues. The germline gives CDR1 ENHRY, CDR2 SYGVKD. With 2 bases clipped from V and 3 bases from J, the junction kept 4 bases outside the gene matches. This chain's CDR3 is CAISENPSGYEQYF. CDR3 nucleotides: TGTGCCATCAGTGAGAACCCTAGCGGCTACGAGCAGTACTTC.

The rearrangement joins TRBV7-2 to TRBJ1-2, with a possible D match to TRBD1 (6 bases). Trimming pared 3 bases from V and 3 bases from J, leaving 14 bases between. Germline loops: CDR1 SGHTA, CDR2 FQGNSA. This CDR3 contains 15 residues. For the CDR3, the DNA is TGTGCCAGCAGCTTTTTCCAGGACAGCTACTATGGCTACACCTTC. This gives the protein CASSFFQDSYYGYTF.

The chain employs TRBV18 and TRBJ2-7; 10 positions match TRBD1. V gave up 6 bases and J gave up 4 bases; unmatched junction bases: 9. Germline CDR1 reads KGHSH; CDR2 reads LQKENI. CDR3 length: 15 residues. The CDR3, as DNA: TGTGCCAGCTCCCCCGGACAGGGGGACGGGTACGAGCAGTACGTC. Its translation: CASSPGQGDGYEQYV.